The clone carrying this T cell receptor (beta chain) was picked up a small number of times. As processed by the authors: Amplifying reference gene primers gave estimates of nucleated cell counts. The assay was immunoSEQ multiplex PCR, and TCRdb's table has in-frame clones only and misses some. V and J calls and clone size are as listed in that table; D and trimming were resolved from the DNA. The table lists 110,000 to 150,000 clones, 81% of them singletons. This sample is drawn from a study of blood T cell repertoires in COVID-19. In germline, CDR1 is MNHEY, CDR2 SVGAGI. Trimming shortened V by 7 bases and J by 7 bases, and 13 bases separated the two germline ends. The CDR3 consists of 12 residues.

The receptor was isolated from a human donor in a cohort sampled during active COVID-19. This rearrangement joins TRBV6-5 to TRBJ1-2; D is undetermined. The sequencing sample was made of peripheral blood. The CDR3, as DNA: TGTGCCAGCACCGGACGGACTTCTGGCTACACCTTC. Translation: CASTGRTSGYTF.